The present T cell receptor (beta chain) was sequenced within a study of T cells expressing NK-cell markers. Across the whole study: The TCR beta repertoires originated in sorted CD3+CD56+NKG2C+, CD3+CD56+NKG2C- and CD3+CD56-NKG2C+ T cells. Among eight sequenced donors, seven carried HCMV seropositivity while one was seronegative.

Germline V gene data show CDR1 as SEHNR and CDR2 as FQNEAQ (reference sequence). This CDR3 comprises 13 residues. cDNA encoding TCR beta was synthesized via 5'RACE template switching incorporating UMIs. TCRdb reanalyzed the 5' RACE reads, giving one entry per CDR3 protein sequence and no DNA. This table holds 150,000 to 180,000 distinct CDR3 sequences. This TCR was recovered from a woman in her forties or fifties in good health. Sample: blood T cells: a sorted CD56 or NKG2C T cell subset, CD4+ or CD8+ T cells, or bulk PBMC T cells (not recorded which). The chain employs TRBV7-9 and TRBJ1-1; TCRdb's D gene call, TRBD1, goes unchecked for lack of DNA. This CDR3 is CASSDRVATEAFF.